This T cell receptor (beta chain) was obtained from a study of blood T cell repertoires in COVID-19. Looking at the study overall: In each case, the material was cDNA or gDNA derived from T cells, B-cell-depleted T cells, or PBMCs.

Enrolled during active infection, Seattle patients were then followed longitudinally. Authors' processing steps: How many nucleated cells were present was estimated from reference gene primer amplification. Libraries were prepared by immunoSEQ multiplex PCR; TCRdb keeps only in-frame clonotypes and omits some of them. Clone size and V and J calls were adopted from that table, with D and trimming inferred from the DNA. This table has roughly 300,000 clones, roughly nine tenths appearing once. This CDR3 spans 15 amino acids. Trimming took 4 bases from V and 7 from J; bases not matched to a gene: 12. Germline V gene lookup returns CDR1 MDHEN and CDR2 SYDVKM.

The gene calls are TRBV28 and TRBJ2-5, with 7 bases identical to TRBD1. This TCR was sampled from a woman aged 30 to 39 with COVID-19, enrolled during active disease. The sample comprised peripheral blood. The CDR3 DNA reads as TGTGCCAGCAGTTCCCCCGGACAGGTAGACGTGACCCAGTACTTC. Its translation: CASSSPGQVDVTQYF.